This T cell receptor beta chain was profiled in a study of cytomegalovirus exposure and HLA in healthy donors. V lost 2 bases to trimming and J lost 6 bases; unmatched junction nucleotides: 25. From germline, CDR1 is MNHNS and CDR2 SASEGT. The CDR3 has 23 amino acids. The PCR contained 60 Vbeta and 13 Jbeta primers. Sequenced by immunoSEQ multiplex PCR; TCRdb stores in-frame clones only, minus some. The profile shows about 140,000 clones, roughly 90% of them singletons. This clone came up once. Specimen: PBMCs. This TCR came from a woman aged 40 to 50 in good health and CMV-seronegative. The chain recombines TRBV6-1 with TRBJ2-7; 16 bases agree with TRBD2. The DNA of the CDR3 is TGTGCCAGCAGTGAAATTACCCTTACCAAGGGACTAGCGGGAGGGCCCAGGAGGTTCGAGCAGTACTTC. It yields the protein CASSEITLTKGLAGGPRRFEQYF.